This T cell receptor (beta chain) was documented in a study of CD8 T cells in ankylosing spondylitis. Using quantitative 5'-RACE with molecular barcodes, the authors made TCR beta libraries. One entry per CDR3 protein, called by TCRdb with MiXCR from the 5' RACE reads. The sample yields approximately 260,000 distinct CDR3 sequences, roughly 8.6% seen once. CDR3 size: 12 residues. V shed 7 bases and J shed 4 bases, with 10 bases lying between them. The germline V gene encodes CDR1 MNHNS and CDR2 SASEGT. This clonotype was seen repeatedly, ten times or more. The sequence came from a male donor with ankylosing spondylitis or in good health (not recorded which). The chain recombines TRBV6-1 with TRBJ2-5; D unresolved. The material sequenced was blood, either unsorted or a sorted T cell fraction (not recorded which). The CDR3 DNA follows: TGTGCCAGCAAATTGGAGCGAGAGACCCAGTACTTC. This gives the protein CASKLERETQYF.